This T cell receptor (beta chain) came from a study of T cell repertoires in cytomegalovirus infection. Turning to the study itself: Recently described HLA-C-restricted plus well-studied HLA-B-restricted CMV epitopes were used. From public TCR beta signatures came an indication of both CMV infection and matching HLA type. Points from the study as a whole: Identification of carriers of CMV plus the relevant HLA was performed using cumulative public TCR beta family frequency.

The CDR3 loop spans 13 amino acids. Germline CDR1 is SGHVS and CDR2 is FNYEAQ. V lost 7 bases to trimming and J lost 6 bases, with 15 bases between them. TCRdb independently ran MiXCR on the reads; one entry per CDR3 protein. The sample has 750,000 to 900,000 distinct CDR3 sequences; about 28% are singletons. About this clonotype: Its cognate antigen is unknown.

V is TRBV7-6 and J is TRBJ1-1; D gene unclear. The specimen comprised cultured CD8+ T cells from PBMCs, sampled from culture after CMV antigen stimulation. The receptor was derived from a human donor in good health (CMV status not recorded). Some clones in this sample may be carry-over from other donors' samples. CDR3: CASTPAGWPEAFF. CDR3 bases: TGTGCCAGCACCCCCGCGGGATGGCCTGAAGCTTTCTTT.